Here is one T cell receptor (beta chain) with its context. The antigen remains undetermined. This sample was taken from a study of T cell responses to AZD1222 COVID-19 vaccine. This table comes from immunoSEQ multiplex PCR, and its TCRdb copy is limited to in-frame clones, with some not included. Counted here are about 120,000 clones, around nine tenths occurring once; the ten biggest clones make up roughly 7%. Notes on the study in general: The study identified only five to seven AZD1222 recipients as seropositive at baseline. Clonal diversity may have been underestimated in mostly white British donors. The study sampled repertoires only after the peak T cell response.

Germline CDR1 and CDR2: SQVTM and ANQGSEA. CDR3 length equals 17 residues. Between the trimmed V and J ends, which lost 7 bases and 4 bases, there was a span of 26 bases. V gene TRBV29-1 combines with J gene TRBJ2-1; maybe TRBD2 (6 bases). The source material was peripheral blood, sampled 28 days after the second AZD1222 dose. The receptor's source is an adult who received the AZD1222 COVID-19 vaccine. The CDR3 DNA sequence: TGCAGCGCCTACCTGGGGGTAGCGGAACTTATTTACAATGAGCAGTTCTTC. Amino acids: CSAYLGVAELIYNEQFF.